This entry is about one T cell receptor (beta chain). The antigen is not known. The time point: pre-treatment sample, taken before nivolumab and TIL therapy. This entry belongs to a study of TIL therapy for anti-PD-1-resistant metastatic lung cancer. Looking at the study overall: Most patients had lung adenocarcinoma.

Broader study findings: After infusion, TIL clonotypes partly replaced peripheral T cells and declined over months.

The immunoSEQ assay was v3. Assay: immunoSEQ multiplex PCR; the TCRdb copy retains only in-frame clones and omits some. Of tens of thousands of clones in the sample, roughly 84% were seen once. The clonotype was recovered from a person aged 25 to 85 with non-small cell lung cancer. The sequencing used blood, collected at baseline.

The CDR3 sequence is CASSPRDRGPGANVLTF. In DNA, the CDR3 is TGTGCCAGTAGTCCCCGGGACAGGGGGCCTGGGGCCAACGTCCTGACTTTC. The chain carries TRBV19 and TRBJ2-6; 12 bases map to TRBD1. V was clipped by 5 bases and J by 2 bases; unmatched bases: 4. The CDR3 length is 17 residues. Germline CDR1 is LNHDA and CDR2 is SQIVND (reference sequence).